Below, one T cell receptor (beta chain) is given with its context. The data are from a study of blood T cell repertoires in COVID-19. Study in general: The United States, Italy and Spain supplied acute and convalescent COVID-19 samples. PBMCs, B-cell-depleted T cells, or T cells were the source of the cDNA or gDNA that made up the material.

Data came from immunoSEQ multiplex PCR; TCRdb stores just in-frame clones and leaves some out. This table holds some 200,000 clones, under 90% found once. CDR3 length: 15 residues. The junction had 7 bases not matched to a gene; V was cut back by 5 bases and J by 1 base. CDR1 is SGHRS, CDR2 YFSETQ, per germline. The sequencing sample was made of peripheral blood. V usage is TRBV5-1 and J usage is TRBJ1-1, with 8 positions matching TRBD1. The sequence derives from a man of 80 years or more with acute or convalescent COVID-19. CDR3 sequence (DNA): TGCGCCAGCAGAGGTGGGACAGGAGAGAACACTGAAGCTTTCTTT. Translating gives CASRGGTGENTEAFF.